Below, one TCR beta chain is given with its context. Its antigen is undetermined. V gave up 11 bases and J gave up 8 bases, with 21 bases separating them. The germline V gene has CDR1 SGHTA and CDR2 FQGNSA. This CDR3 region has 14 residues. This sample stems from a study of T cell responses to AZD1222 COVID-19 vaccine. Some clones are missing from TCRdb's copy, which holds only in-frame ones; the method was immunoSEQ multiplex PCR. The sample holds about 100,000 clones, around nine tenths seen once. Findings of the study overall: Unmutated regions of variants are reportedly targeted by nearly half of spike-specific TCRs.

This clonotype was obtained from an adult in good health. This chain links TRBV7-2 with TRBJ2-2; the D gene is possibly TRBD1 (6 bases). The sequenced sample was peripheral blood, obtained on day 0 of AZD1222 vaccination. DNA of the CDR3: TGTGCCGGAAGCCACAGGGTCAATGGAGGGGAGCTGTTTTTT. Translated, it gives CAGSHRVNGGELFF.